These T cell receptor beta chains were read from a single sample in a study of T cell changes during pregnancy in multiple sclerosis. The data were produced by immunoSEQ multiplex PCR, yet TCRdb's version contains in-frame clones alone and is incomplete. The sample yields tens of thousands of clones, roughly 93% seen once. Sequencing was performed on peripheral blood, taken in the second trimester of pregnancy. These TCRs come from a female donor with multiple sclerosis, enrolled in a pregnancy study. Both conserved end residues are part of each CDR3. D genes are given only for firm matches. The size field is filled for only some rows; it gives once, few, many or a size class.

CDR3,DNA,D,size,V,J
CAISEELFNSPLHF,TGTGCCATCAGTGAAGAGCTTTTTAATTCACCCCTCCACTTT,-,-,TRBV10-3,TRBJ1-6
CASSLGGLAGAQYF,TGTGCCAGCAGCCTGGGGGGACTAGCGGGGGCCCAGTACTTC,TRBD2,-,TRBV5-4,TRBJ2-5
CASSVGPRTATGELFF,TGTGCCAGCAGCGTAGGCCCGCGAACAGCCACCGGGGAGCTGTTTTTT,-,-,TRBV9,TRBJ2-2
CASSRRQGAGEQFF,TGCGCCAGCAGTCGGCGACAGGGGGCGGGTGAGCAGTTCTTC,TRBD1,-,TRBV23-1,TRBJ2-1
CASSLSRVVSYEQYF,TGTGCCAGCAGCTTGTCCAGGGTGGTATCCTACGAGCAGTACTTC,-,-,TRBV7-8,TRBJ2-7
CASRTSGGSSYNEQFF,TGCGCCAGCAGGACTAGCGGGGGGAGCTCCTACAATGAGCAGTTCTTC,TRBD2,-,TRBV5-1,TRBJ2-1
CASRAGNEQFF,TGTGCCAGCAGGGCGGGCAATGAGCAGTTCTTC,-,-,TRBV9,TRBJ2-1
CASSYVGGAVAKNIQYF,TGTGCCAGCAGCTACGTTGGCGGGGCGGTAGCCAAAAACATTCAGTACTTC,-,-,TRBV7-2,TRBJ2-4
CASSLPGQRAYEQYF,TGTGCCAGCAGCTTGCCCGGACAGCGAGCCTACGAGCAGTACTTC,-,-,TRBV5-4,TRBJ2-7
CASSGYGTGDYEQYF,TGTGCCAGCAGTGGGTACGGGACAGGGGACTACGAGCAGTACTTC,TRBD1,-,TRBV2,TRBJ2-7
CASSTPGEFGYTF,TGCGCCAGCAGTACTCCAGGGGAGTTCGGCTACACCTTC,-,-,TRBV5-1,TRBJ1-2
CASSSTPGGTEAFF,TGTGCCAGCAGCTCAACACCCGGGGGCACTGAAGCTTTCTTT,-,-,TRBV6-5,TRBJ1-1
CASSPGQGAYEQFF,TGTGCTAGCAGCCCTGGGCAGGGGGCCTATGAGCAGTTCTTC,TRBD1,-,TRBV7-7,TRBJ2-1
CASSLEAGLAKNIQYF,TGTGCCAGCAGCTTAGAAGCGGGGCTAGCCAAAAACATTCAGTACTTC,TRBD2,-,TRBV13,TRBJ2-4
CASSDSTGRVKGYTF,TGTGCCAGCAGTGACTCGACAGGCAGGGTAAAGGGCTACACCTTC,-,few,TRBV6-4,TRBJ1-2
CASSYSWGHNTEAFF,TGTGCCAGCAGTTACTCGTGGGGACACAACACTGAAGCTTTCTTT,-,once,TRBV6-6,TRBJ1-1
CAIRTSRITALGLYGYTF,TGTGCCATCAGGACCTCACGTATAACAGCCCTCGGTCTCTATGGCTACACCTTC,-,-,TRBV10-3,TRBJ1-2
CASAQGNEQFF,TGTGCTAGCGCCCAGGGTAATGAGCAGTTCTTC,-,-,TRBV7-7,TRBJ2-1
CASSRNRGNEQFF,TGTGCCAGCAGCCGCAACCGGGGGAATGAGCAGTTCTTC,-,-,TRBV16,TRBJ2-1
CIPNCGAPNEKLFF,TGCATCCCGAATTGTGGGGCCCCAAATGAAAAACTGTTTTTT,-,-,TRBV29-1,TRBJ1-4
CASSVEGGRSGYTF,TGTGCCAGCAGCGTTGAGGGGGGGCGTAGTGGCTACACCTTC,-,-,TRBV9,TRBJ1-2
CASSLRGAGNTIYF,TGTGCCAGCAGTTTAAGGGGTGCCGGAAACACCATATATTTT,-,few,TRBV27,TRBJ1-3
CASSLYRLGLESQHF,TGTGCCAGCAGTTTATATAGGCTGGGGCTGGAGTCCCAGCATTTT,-,-,TRBV27,TRBJ1-5
CASSVTSDYEQYF,TGTGCCAGCAGCGTGACTAGCGACTACGAGCAGTACTTC,TRBD2,-,TRBV9,TRBJ2-7
CASSSGGRETQYF,TGTGCCAGCAGCTCAGGGGGCCGGGAGACCCAGTACTTC,TRBD1,-,TRBV5-6,TRBJ2-5
CASGQESTDTQYF,TGTGCCAGCGGACAAGAAAGCACAGATACGCAGTATTTT,-,-,TRBV6-6,TRBJ2-3
CAISESNPSPARRRVNTIYF,TGTGCCATCAGTGAGTCGAATCCTTCGCCAGCGCGAAGGAGAGTTAACACCATATATTTT,-,once,TRBV10-3,TRBJ1-3
CAISEGIAGGPQETQYF,TGTGCCATCAGTGAAGGTATAGCGGGGGGACCCCAAGAGACCCAGTACTTC,TRBD2,-,TRBV10-3,TRBJ2-5
CASSYSERNTEAFF,TGTGCCAGCAGTTACTCGGAGAGGAACACTGAAGCTTTCTTT,-,-,TRBV6-5,TRBJ1-1
CASGRGNPGYNEQFF,TGCGCCAGCGGAAGGGGGAACCCAGGTTACAATGAGCAGTTCTTC,-,-,TRBV10-2,TRBJ2-1
CASSFTILTGEQFF,TGTGCCAGCAGTTTCACTATACTGACAGGGGAGCAGTTCTTC,TRBD1,-,TRBV27,TRBJ2-1
CASSLAGDVKLFF,TGTGCCAGCAGCTTGGCAGGGGATGTAAAACTGTTTTTT,-,-,TRBV5-6,TRBJ1-4
CSTWGGTEAFF,TGCAGTACTTGGGGGGGCACTGAAGCTTTCTTT,-,-,TRBV20-1,TRBJ1-1
CAWSWGEYSNQPQHF,TGTGCCTGGAGTTGGGGGGAGTATAGCAATCAGCCCCAGCATTTT,-,-,TRBV30,TRBJ1-5
CASSEGGGGSNQPQHF,TGTGCCAGCAGTGAAGGGGGCGGGGGTAGCAATCAGCCCCAGCATTTT,-,-,TRBV2,TRBJ1-5
CASSYRQGASETQYF,TGTGCCAGCAGTTACAGACAGGGGGCGAGTGAGACCCAGTACTTC,TRBD1,-,TRBV6-6,TRBJ2-5
CASSLGARGQDIQYF,TGCGCCAGCAGCTTGGGGGCCAGGGGGCAGGACATTCAGTACTTC,TRBD1,-,TRBV5-1,TRBJ2-4
CASSGAGTGGYYGYTF,TGTGCCAGCAGTGGGGCGGGGACAGGGGGCTACTATGGCTACACCTTC,TRBD1,-,TRBV25-1,TRBJ1-2
CASRQGEAHTDTQYF,TGTGCCAGCAGACAAGGGGAGGCTCACACAGATACGCAGTATTTT,-,-,TRBV4-2,TRBJ2-3
CASSYLVRGRNSPLHF,TGTGCCAGCAGTTACCTCGTCAGGGGTAGGAATTCACCCCTCCACTTT,-,-,TRBV6-5,TRBJ1-6